Presented here are 17 T cell receptor beta chains from one specimen sequenced in a study of cytomegalovirus exposure and HLA in healthy donors. The PCR was carried out with 60 Vbeta primers and 13 Jbeta primers. Here immunoSEQ multiplex PCR was the method, and the copy in TCRdb shows in-frame clones only, minus some. The sample holds fewer than 140,000 clones; 71% are singletons and the top ten take 2.5% to 3%. The sequencing input was PBMCs. The origin of the receptors is a female donor in good health and CMV-seronegative.

The rearrangement links TRBV13 to TRBJ2-1; tentatively, D is TRBD2 (5 bases). V was pared by 5 bases and J by 5 bases, with 13 bases between. The CDR3 is 14 amino acids. The germline CDR1 and CDR2 sequences are PRHDT and FYEKMQ (reference sequence). The DNA of the CDR3 is TGTGCCAGCAGCAACGTAGCGCGGGACAATGAGCAGTTCTTC. This codes for CASSNVARDNEQFF.

This chain connects TRBV4-2 to TRBJ2-7, with 7 bases identical to TRBD1. Losses at the gene ends were 0 bases for V and 5 bases for J; bases not matched to a gene: 10. The germline gives CDR1 LGHNA, CDR2 YNFKEQ. The CDR3 runs to 16 residues. Written as DNA, the CDR3 is TGTGCCAGCAGCCAAGACCTGGAGACAGGGCGAGACGAGCAGTACTTC. Translating gives CASSQDLETGRDEQYF.

The chain has TRBV19 and TRBJ2-2; 7 bases map to TRBD2. This CDR3 is built from 16 residues. J lost 3 bases, V lost 7 bases, and 11 bases had no gene match. Per germline, CDR1 LNHDA and CDR2 SQIVND (reference sequence). The CDR3 DNA follows: TGTGCCAGTATCCCCCGGCGGGAGCGGGACACCGGGGAGCTGTTTTTT. Translating it yields CASIPRRERDTGELFF.

The rearrangement links TRBV5-6 to TRBJ1-3; tentative D call: TRBD1 (5 bases). In germline, CDR1 is SGHDT, CDR2 YYEEEE. The CDR3 loop spans 16 amino acids. V lost 2 bases, J lost 0 bases, and 12 bases lay in between. The CDR3 bases are TGTGCCAGCAGCTTAAGGGGCCCAACCTCTGGAAACACCATATATTTT. Protein: CASSLRGPTSGNTIYF.

The chain is built from TRBV27 and TRBJ2-1; possible D gene TRBD1, 6 bases. Germline V gene data show CDR1 as MNHEY and CDR2 as SMNVEV (reference sequence). V was shortened by 10 bases and J by 2 bases, with 15 bases between the two germline ends. The CDR3 is made up of 14 amino acids. CDR3 protein: CATRGSRTYNEQFF. DNA of the CDR3: TGTGCCACAAGGGGGAGTCGTACCTACAATGAGCAGTTCTTC.

The rearrangement joins TRBV5-1 to TRBJ1-1; perhaps TRBD1 as D (6 bases). Looked up from germline, CDR1 is SGHRS and CDR2 is YFSETQ. Trimming took off 1 base at V and 0 bases at J, with 10 bases between the two ends. The CDR3 has 15 amino acids. The CDR3, as DNA: TGCGCCAGCAGCTTGTATCAGGGGCTGAACACTGAAGCTTTCTTT. It codes for CASSLYQGLNTEAFF.

This clone is medium-sized. The chain couples TRBV9 to TRBJ2-3; D unclear. The CDR3 runs 15 residues. The germline gives CDR1 SGDLS, CDR2 YYNGEE. With 0 bases removed from V and 2 bases from J, the gap between germline ends came to 10 bases. The CDR3 here is CASSVATTFTDTQYF. The CDR3 bases are TGTGCCAGCAGCGTAGCTACGACTTTCACAGATACGCAGTATTTT.

The chain joins TRBV7-3 to TRBJ2-6; 7 bases align to TRBD1. Unmatched junction bases numbered 7, after V lost 5 bases and J lost 3 bases. Germline CDR1 and CDR2: SGHTA and FQGTGA. This CDR3 comprises 16 residues. The DNA for the CDR3 is TGTGCCAGCAGCCCCACGACAGGGTTTGGGGCCAACGTCCTGACTTTC. This sequence encodes CASSPTTGFGANVLTF.

The V and J genes are TRBV27 and TRBJ2-7; 11 bases agree with TRBD1. CDR3 length: 15 residues. Germline V gene sequence: CDR1 MNHEY, CDR2 SMNVEV (reference sequence). V gave up 5 bases and J gave up 3 bases; unmatched junction bases: 6. CDR3 sequence: CASSPRTGGFYEQYF. The CDR3 bases are TGTGCCAGCAGTCCCCGGACAGGGGGCTTCTACGAGCAGTACTTC.

Concerning this clone: One end of the junction does not line up with germline, which may come from a read error. The same CDR3 is also encoded by other DNA sequences in this sample. The rearrangement joins TRBV5-1 to TRBJ1-1, with D possibly being TRBD1 (6 bases). Germline CDR1 SGHRS, CDR2 YFSETQ. This CDR3 has 14 amino acids. CDR3 coding DNA: TGCGCCAGCAGCTTGGAGGGGGGGGCCACTGAGGCTTTCTTT. This sequence encodes CASSLEGGATEAFF.

V usage is TRBV5-5 and J usage is TRBJ2-2, with 8 positions matching TRBD1. This CDR3 spans 14 amino acids. V gave up 4 bases and J gave up 8 bases; unmatched junction bases: 7. CDR1 is SGHKS and CDR2 is YYEKEE in the germline V gene (reference sequence). The CDR3 spells CASSLSDRVGELFF. The CDR3 region has the DNA TGTGCCAGCAGCCTCTCGGACAGGGTGGGGGAGCTGTTTTTT.

The chain combines TRBV7-2 with TRBJ1-1, with TRBD1 matching 9 bases. The length of the CDR3 is 16 residues. Germline CDR1 SGHTA, CDR2 FQGNSA. J lost 1 base, V lost 5 bases, and 8 bases had no gene match. CDR3 nucleotide sequence: TGTGCCAGCAGCCAAGGACCGGGACAGGGGAACACTGAAGCTTTCTTT. It specifies CASSQGPGQGNTEAFF.

The count of this clone is one. This rearrangement joins TRBV11-2 to TRBJ2-2, with D maybe TRBD2 (7 bases). V lost 10 bases, J lost 4 bases, and 16 bases lay in between. The CDR3 totals 14 residues. Per germline, CDR1 SGHAT and CDR2 FQNNGV. The CDR3 sequence: CAMGGAGGTGELFF. The CDR3 DNA sequence: TGTGCCATGGGGGGGGCCGGGGGCACCGGGGAGCTGTTTTTT.

V is TRBV10-3 and J is TRBJ2-7; a weak D match, TRBD2 (6 bases). This CDR3 spans 12 amino acids. V was shortened by 8 bases and J by 2 bases, with 10 bases between the two germline ends. Germline V CDR1 and CDR2: ENHRY, SYGVKD. The CDR3 DNA reads TGTGCCATCGCGGAGCGGGCCTACGAGCAGTACTTC. It is translated as CAIAERAYEQYF.

V is TRBV6-6 and J is TRBJ2-3; TRBD2 matches at 11 bases. This CDR3 has 16 residues. The V segment lost 5 bases and the J segment 8 bases; nucleotides outside the gene matches: 12. Germline V gives CDR1 MNHNY, CDR2 SVGAGI (reference sequence). The CDR3 protein is CASSRLLAGAGGTQYF. CDR3 bases: TGTGCCAGCAGTCGGTTACTAGCGGGAGCAGGAGGTACGCAGTATTTT.

In its sample, this clone was seen once. The CDR3 reads CAISESLAEADTQYF. The CDR3 DNA is TGTGCCATCAGTGAGTCGTTAGCGGAGGCGGATACGCAGTATTTT. The rearrangement links TRBV10-3 to TRBJ2-3; TRBD2 might be the D (6 bases). The CDR3 consists of 15 residues. Deletions cut 0 bases from V and 6 bases from J, with 13 bases between. The germline CDR1 and CDR2 sequences are ENHRY and SYGVKD.

The chain recombines TRBV5-1 with TRBJ2-4; D uncertain. Between the trimmed V and J ends, which lost 4 bases and 5 bases, there was a span of 10 bases. The V gene's germline CDR1 is SGHRS and CDR2 YFSETQ. This CDR3 has 13 residues. The CDR3 sequence is CASSGDGENIQYF. The CDR3 bases are TGCGCCAGCAGCGGCGACGGAGAAAACATTCAGTACTTC.